These 14 T cell receptor beta chains were sequenced from one sample in a study of blood T cell repertoires in COVID-19. TCRdb's copy holds only in-frame clones and misses some; the assay was immunoSEQ multiplex PCR. The sample lists some 200,000 clones; roughly four fifths were seen once. The specimen sequenced was peripheral blood. The receptors here all came from a woman in her thirties or forties with acute or convalescent COVID-19.

The chain is built from TRBV5-4 and TRBJ1-6; 7 bases map to TRBD1. The CDR3 is 16 amino acids. Germline V gives CDR1 SGHNT, CDR2 YYREEE (reference sequence). The V gene end was trimmed by 1 base and the J gene end by 9 bases; junction bases not matched to a gene: 10. CDR3: CASSLPRTGGTSPLHF. CDR3 DNA: TGTGCCAGCAGCTTGCCCCGGACAGGAGGGACTTCACCCCTCCACTTT.

This clone was counted once. The chain links TRBV7-8 to TRBJ2-5; 8 bases map to TRBD2. This CDR3 has 16 amino acids. J was trimmed by 5 bases and V by 5 bases; bases with no gene match: 13. CDR1 is SGHVS and CDR2 is FQNEAQ in the germline V gene. CDR3 residues: CASSAKRLAPQETQYF. The CDR3 bases are TGTGCCAGCAGCGCGAAGAGACTAGCGCCCCAGGAGACCCAGTACTTC.

V and J are TRBV18 and TRBJ1-6, with TRBD1 matching over 7 bases. CDR3 length equals 16 residues. CDR1 and CDR2 from the germline V gene are KGHSH and LQKENI. The trim removed 5 bases at V and 3 bases at J, leaving 7 bases unmatched. DNA of the CDR3: TGTGCCAGCTCATTAGAGGACAGGAACTATAATTCACCCCTCCACTTT. Translation: CASSLEDRNYNSPLHF.

The chain joins TRBV2 to TRBJ1-4; 7 bases fit TRBD1. CDR1 is SNHLY and CDR2 is FYNNEI in the germline V gene. This CDR3 spans 13 amino acids. Trimming at V came to 8 bases and at J to 3 bases, leaving 3 bases not matched to a gene. The CDR3 loop reads CASQGGPNEKLFF. CDR3 bases: TGTGCCAGCCAGGGGGGCCCTAATGAAAAACTGTTTTTT. Full variable domain (missing parts from reference TRBV2 and TRBJ1-4): EPEVTQTPSHQVTQMGQEVILRCVPISNHLYFYWYRQILGQKVEFLVSFYNNEISEKSEIFDDQFSVERPDGSNFTLKIRSTKLEDSAMYFCASQGGPNEKLFFGSGTQLSVL.

The chain joins TRBV5-1 to TRBJ1-1; 7 bases are shared with TRBD1. Losses at the gene ends were 3 bases for V and 7 bases for J; bases not matched to a gene: 9. CDR1 and CDR2 from the germline V gene are SGHRS and YFSETQ. The CDR3 is 14 amino acids. Here the CDR3 reads CASSSQGELSEAFF. The CDR3 DNA reads TGCGCCAGCAGCTCCCAGGGGGAGCTCAGTGAAGCTTTCTTT.

The rearrangement uses TRBV7-9 and TRBJ1-6; perhaps TRBD1 as D (5 bases). V gave up 5 bases and J gave up 4 bases, with 12 bases separating them. Per the germline V gene, CDR1 is SEHNR and CDR2 is FQNEAQ (reference sequence). The CDR3 length is 15 residues. This chain's CDR3 is CASSTPTEYNSPLHF. CDR3 DNA sequence: TGTGCCAGCAGCACCCCGACAGAGTATAATTCACCCCTCCACTTT.

This clone was observed a few times. The chain links TRBV2 to TRBJ1-2; possible D gene TRBD1, 6 bases. V lost 4 bases and J lost 4, with 10 bases in between. The CDR3 extends over 13 amino acids. CDR1 is SNHLY, CDR2 FYNNEI, per germline. The CDR3 is CASSVQGRYGYTF. The CDR3 DNA sequence: TGTGCCAGCAGTGTACAGGGCCGCTATGGCTACACCTTC.

This chain uses TRBV2 with TRBJ1-1; D perhaps matches TRBD1 (5 bases). Trimming cost V 7 bases and J 2 bases, with 17 bases left between them. The CDR3 has 15 amino acids. Germline CDR1 SNHLY, CDR2 FYNNEI. The CDR3 sequence: CASTSRKGINTEAFF. The CDR3 DNA sequence: TGTGCCAGCACCTCGCGAAAGGGGATTAACACTGAAGCTTTCTTT.

The chain links TRBV19 to TRBJ1-5, with TRBD1 matching over 9 bases. This CDR3 has 19 amino acids. The junction had 19 bases not matched to a gene; V was cut back by 8 bases and J by 2 bases. The V gene's germline CDR1 is LNHDA and CDR2 SQIVND (reference sequence). CDR3 sequence (DNA): TGTGCCAGTGGCCCTAGAGTGTGGGACAGGGCGGGAGGCAATCAGCCCCAGCATTTT. Encoded protein: CASGPRVWDRAGGNQPQHF.

J is TRBJ2-7 and V is TRBV6-6; TRBD1 agrees at 8 bases. Germline V gene lookup returns CDR1 MNHNY and CDR2 SVGAGI (reference sequence). This CDR3 is built from 16 residues. Trimming cost V 2 bases and J 1 base; bases outside gene matches: 7. CDR3 protein: CASSYLGTGSSYEQYF. The CDR3 region has the DNA TGTGCCAGCAGTTACCTCGGGACAGGTAGTTCCTACGAGCAGTACTTC.

This clone was found once. The V and J genes are TRBV7-2 and TRBJ2-5, with a tentative D call TRBD2 (5 bases). Trimming removed 2 bases at V and 0 bases at J, with 10 bases between. The CDR3 spans 15 residues. Germline lookup yields CDR1 SGHTA and CDR2 FQGNSA. As DNA, the CDR3 is TGTGCCAGCAGCTTATATCACGGGGACCAAGAGACCCAGTACTTC. Its translation is CASSLYHGDQETQYF. The full variable domain, in which reference TRBV7-2 and TRBJ2-5 provide the parts outside the CDR3, is GAGVSQSPSNKVTEKGKDVELRCDPISGHTALYWYRQSLGQGLEFLIYFQGNSAPDKSGLPSDRFSAERTGGSVSTLTIQRTQQEDSAVYLCASSLYHGDQETQYFGPGTRLLVL.

The rearrangement uses TRBV5-4 and TRBJ2-2; 15 nucleotides line up with TRBD2. Trimming removed 4 bases from V and 4 bases from J; junction bases left unmatched: 8. The CDR3 runs 18 residues. Germline CDR1 SGHNT, CDR2 YYREEE (reference sequence). This CDR3 is CASSNGLAGGLATGELFF. The CDR3 nucleotides read TGTGCCAGCAGCAACGGACTAGCGGGGGGGCTAGCCACCGGGGAGCTGTTTTTT.

The J gene is TRBJ2-3, the V gene TRBV5-6; 13 nucleotides agree with TRBD2. Per the germline V gene, CDR1 is SGHDT and CDR2 is YYEEEE. V lost 6 bases and J lost 5; bases outside the gene matches: 6. This CDR3 contains 15 residues. CDR3 sequence: CASILAGGPGDTQYF. Written as DNA, the CDR3 is TGTGCCAGCATACTAGCGGGGGGGCCGGGAGATACGCAGTATTTT.

The rearrangement links TRBV9 to TRBJ2-1, with 16 bases fitting TRBD2. The CDR3 totals 18 residues. V was clipped by 0 bases and J by 6 bases; unmatched bases: 6. Germline V gene lookup returns CDR1 SGDLS and CDR2 YYNGEE. CDR3 nucleotides: TGTGCCAGCAGCGTAGAAGGGACTAGCGGGAGGGCCATCAATGAGCAGTTCTTC. It translates to CASSVEGTSGRAINEQFF.